This is a list of T cell receptor beta chains from one sample in a study of cytomegalovirus exposure and HLA in healthy donors. Generated by immunoSEQ multiplex PCR, the TCRdb table keeps only in-frame clones and is missing some. The table includes 150,000 to 200,000 clones, 80% detected once. The sample was PBMCs. Source of these receptors: a woman aged 50 to 60 in good health and CMV-seronegative. The CDR3 runs from the conserved cysteine through the conserved F or W. The order of the fields is V gene, clone size, J gene, D gene, CDR3 DNA, CDR3 protein. A D gene is named only where the DNA matches it firmly. Rows may omit the clone size; those that give it use once, few, many or a size class.

TRBV7-6	once	TRBJ1-1	NA	TGTGCCAGCAGCTTAGCGGTTGGGGGCAGACAGAGCCAAGCTTTCTTT	CASSLAVGGRQSQAFF
TRBV5-1	few	TRBJ2-1	TRBD2	TGCGCCAGCAGCCCCACCCTCAGGTCGCTAGCGGGAGGGTGGGAGCAGTTCTTC	CASSPTLRSLAGGWEQFF
TRBV6-5	NA	TRBJ1-2	NA	TGTGCCAGTGGGCAGGGTGGCTACACCTTC	CASGQGGYTF
TRBV6-5	NA	TRBJ1-1	TRBD1	TGTGCCAGCAGTACATACAGGGGGAACACTGAAGCTTTCTTT	CASSTYRGNTEAFF
TRBV4-3	NA	TRBJ1-5	TRBD1	TGCGCCAGCAGCCTCGGACAGGGGATTCAGCCCCAGCATTTT	CASSLGQGIQPQHF
TRBV5-1	once	TRBJ1-1	NA	TGCGCCAGCAGCATTCCGGGGGGCCAGGGCACTGAAGCTTTCTTT	CASSIPGGQGTEAFF
TRBV13	NA	TRBJ2-5	NA	TGTGCCAGCAGCTTAGGGGCGGGGCTCCAAGAGACCCAGTACTTC	CASSLGAGLQETQYF
TRBV7-2	NA	TRBJ1-2	TRBD1	TGTGCCAGCAGCTTCGACGGACAGGGAGCCTACACCTTC	CASSFDGQGAYTF
TRBV7-2	NA	TRBJ2-1	NA	TGTGCCAGCAGCTTAGTTTTCGGGGAGGAGAGCTACAATGAGCAGTTCTTC	CASSLVFGEESYNEQFF
TRBV28	NA	TRBJ2-7	TRBD2	TGTGCCAGCAGGACTAGCGGGAGCCCCTACGAGCAGTACTTC	CASRTSGSPYEQYF
TRBV27	NA	TRBJ2-2	TRBD2	TGTGCCAGCAGATTCCAGCGGGATTGGACCGGGGAGCTGTTTTTT	CASRFQRDWTGELFF
TRBV5-1	NA	TRBJ2-7	NA	TGCGCCAGCAGCTTGGAGGCAGGGGATATTTACGAGCAGTACTTC	CASSLEAGDIYEQYF
TRBV30	NA	TRBJ2-3	TRBD2	TGTGCCTTCACGGGACTAGCGCCTAGCACAGATACGCAGTATTTT	CAFTGLAPSTDTQYF
TRBV10-3	NA	TRBJ2-7	NA	TGTGCCATCAGTGACCCGGGGTCCCTGGGGTTCGACGAGCAGTACTTC	CAISDPGSLGFDEQYF
TRBV4-3	few	TRBJ2-3	TRBD2	TGCGCCAGCAGCCCTTCCGTGACTAGCGGGAACCCAGATACGCAGTATTTT	CASSPSVTSGNPDTQYF
TRBV9	NA	TRBJ2-2	NA	TGTGCCAGCAGCGTAGTTCCGACCGGGGAGCTGTTTTTT	CASSVVPTGELFF
TRBV30	few	TRBJ1-6	TRBD1	TGTGCCTGGAGTGAAGGGGGCCTTCTCCACTTT	CAWSEGGLLHF
TRBV4-2	NA	TRBJ1-2	NA	TGTGCCAGCAGCCAAGGGGGCAGCAAGTTTCCCTATGGCTACACCTTC	CASSQGGSKFPYGYTF
TRBV4-3	NA	TRBJ1-6	NA	TGCGCCAGCAGCCAAGACCCAAGACAGGAAAATTCACCCCTCCACTTT	CASSQDPRQENSPLHF
TRBV2	NA	TRBJ1-1	NA	TGTGCCAGCAGTTTCTCCGGGTCTACGGGGACTGAAGCTTTCTTT	CASSFSGSTGTEAFF
TRBV10-3	NA	TRBJ1-1	NA	TGTGCCATCAGTGAGATAGAGAACGGTGAAGCTTTCTTT	CAISEIENGEAFF
TRBV5-5	NA	TRBJ2-4	TRBD1	TGTGCCAGCAGCGGGGGGACAGGGGAACACATTCAGTACTTC	CASSGGTGEHIQYF
TRBV15	NA	TRBJ1-2	NA	TGTGCCACCAGCAGAGATTACGGGGGAACTTACGGCTACCCCTTC	CATSRDYGGTYGYPF
TRBV7-7	NA	TRBJ2-5	TRBD2	TGTGCCAGCAGCTTAGTACCAGCGGGGGGGTACCAAGAGACCCAGTACTTC	CASSLVPAGGYQETQYF
TRBV18	once	TRBJ2-1	NA	TGTGCCAGCTCACCCCCTCTACCCGGCGGGTATGAGCAGTTCTTC	CASSPPLPGGYEQFF
TRBV6-5	NA	TRBJ2-1	NA	TGTGCCAGCAGTCAGACTAACTACAATGAGCAGTTCTTC	CASSQTNYNEQFF
TRBV5-1	once	TRBJ2-2	TRBD1	TGCGCCAGCCGAACGACAGGGGCTTACACCGGGGAGCTGTTTTTT	CASRTTGAYTGELFF
TRBV5-6	NA	TRBJ1-6	TRBD1	TGTGCCAGCACCTCTTTGACAGGGTTGGCTTCACCCCTCCACTTT	CASTSLTGLASPLHF
TRBV6-5	NA	TRBJ2-7	NA	TGTGCCAGTGGTCGGGGCTCCTACGAGCAGTACTTC	CASGRGSYEQYF
TRBV11-2	few	TRBJ2-2	NA	TGTGCCAGCAGCTTTGATTACGGAGGGGAGACCGGGGAGCTGTTTTTT	CASSFDYGGETGELFF
TRBV28	NA	TRBJ1-2	NA	TGTGCCAGTGTGTCAGGGTTTGGCTACACCTTC	CASVSGFGYTF
TRBV7-2	once	TRBJ1-3	TRBD1	TGTGCCAGCAGCTTAGAGTTTCGACAGGGACGAAACACCATATATTTT	CASSLEFRQGRNTIYF
TRBV28	NA	TRBJ1-1	NA	TGTGCCAGCAGTTCTTCCCGAGCTTTCTTT	CASSSSRAFF
TRBV5-4	NA	TRBJ1-4	TRBD1	TGTGCCAGCAGCTTGGTGGCAGGGGGGAATGAAAAACTGTTTTTT	CASSLVAGGNEKLFF
TRBV7-9	NA	TRBJ2-1	NA	TGTGCCAGCAGCTTTACAGTCGGCTACAATGAGCAGTTCTTC	CASSFTVGYNEQFF
TRBV6-5	few	TRBJ1-5	TRBD1	TGTGCCAGCAGTTCCGGGACAGGGGACAGAGAGCCCCAGCATTTT	CASSSGTGDREPQHF
TRBV5-8	NA	TRBJ1-2	TRBD1	TGTGCCAGCAGCCCGGTGACAGGGGGCAGTTATGGCTACACCTTC	CASSPVTGGSYGYTF
TRBV19	NA	TRBJ1-3	NA	TGTGCCAGTACCATTGACGGGATCTCTGGAAACACCATATATTTT	CASTIDGISGNTIYF
TRBV10-1	NA	TRBJ2-1	NA	TGCGCCAGCAGTGAGTCGGTCGGCGGGGAGACTAACAATGAGCAGTTCTTC	CASSESVGGETNNEQFF
TRBV30	NA	TRBJ1-2	TRBD1	TGTGCCTGGAGTGCCTTCCCTTCCGGGACAGGGAAGTATGGCTACACCTTC	CAWSAFPSGTGKYGYTF
TRBV28	NA	TRBJ1-5	NA	TGTGCCAGCAGTGTCGAACAGGGAGTCAGCAATCAGCCCCAGCATTTT	CASSVEQGVSNQPQHF
TRBV7-7	few	TRBJ2-5	NA	TGTGCCAGCAGCTTGAATTCAGGGGTAGAAGAGACCCAGTACTTC	CASSLNSGVEETQYF
TRBV6-4	NA	TRBJ1-2	TRBD1	TGTGCCAGCAGTGCAGGACAGGGGGCGGTCGATGGCTACACCTTC	CASSAGQGAVDGYTF
TRBV18	NA	TRBJ1-1	TRBD1	TGTGCCAGCTCACCAGGGACAGAGAACACTGAAGCTTTCTTT	CASSPGTENTEAFF
TRBV4-3	NA	TRBJ2-5	TRBD1	TGCGCCAGCAGCCCTGGACAGGGTCTTCGGGAGACCCAGTACTTC	CASSPGQGLRETQYF
TRBV28	NA	TRBJ2-3	NA	TGTGCCAGCAGTCCGAGGACAGTTGCGGATACGCAGTATTTT	CASSPRTVADTQYF
TRBV27	NA	TRBJ2-3	TRBD2	TGTGCCAGCAGTTTCGCGGTGGGGGGGGAAGATACGCAGTATTTT	CASSFAVGGEDTQYF
TRBV6-5	NA	TRBJ1-2	TRBD1	TGTGCCAGCAATAACAGGGGGCTAGGCTATGGCTACACCTTC	CASNNRGLGYGYTF
TRBV15	NA	TRBJ2-7	NA	TGTGCCACCAGCAGAGACGGGTACGAGCAGTACTTC	CATSRDGYEQYF
TRBV30	NA	TRBJ2-3	NA	TGTGCCTGGAGAAGAGGTACCACCACAGATACGCAGTATTTT	CAWRRGTTTDTQYF
TRBV28	NA	TRBJ2-7	TRBD1	TGTGCCAGCACCCCCGGGGAGACAGGGGTCCAGCAGTACTTC	CASTPGETGVQQYF